What follows are 3 T cell receptor beta chains derived from one specimen sequenced in a study of radiation and T cells in renal cell carcinoma. Described time point: blood 4 weeks post-SBRT, at nephrectomy. Treatment specified: 15 Gy SBRT to primary tumor, nephrectomy 4 weeks later. TCRdb's copy holds only in-frame clones and misses some; the assay was immunoSEQ multiplex PCR. The sample holds some 78,000 clones, roughly nine tenths seen once. The source material was blood, sampled from a patient whose treatment included radiotherapy and nephrectomy. The receptors come from a woman aged 70 to 79 with renal cell carcinoma.

The rearrangement links TRBV4-2 to TRBJ2-3; 7 bases are a match to TRBD2. Germline V CDR1 and CDR2: LGHNA, YNFKEQ. CDR3 size: 15 residues. Unmatched junction bases numbered 4, after V lost 4 bases and J lost 0 bases. This CDR3 is CASSPVGGSTDTQYF. CDR3 DNA sequence: TGTGCCAGCAGCCCTGTGGGAGGGAGCACAGATACGCAGTATTTT.

The chain links TRBV11-1 to TRBJ2-1; unclear D gene. Between the trimmed V and J ends, which lost 5 bases and 3 bases, there was a span of 14 bases. The CDR3 is 15 residues long. Germline V gives CDR1 SGHAT, CDR2 FQDESV (reference sequence). The chain's CDR3 is CASSLAVTNYNEQFF. The CDR3 DNA is TGTGCCAGCAGCCTGGCCGTAACTAACTACAATGAGCAGTTCTTC.

The genes are TRBV21-1 and TRBJ2-2; the listed D gene, TRBD1, was not tested against the DNA. TRBV21-1 is flagged as a pseudogene. The CDR3 loop spans 14 amino acids. In DNA form, the CDR3 reads TGTGCCAGGCCCCAGACAGGGAGAGGCGGGGAGCTGTTTTTT. Its protein product is CARPQTGRGGELFF.